The 17 T cell receptor beta chains in this list originate from one sample, sequenced in a study of blood T cell repertoires in COVID-19. Profiling relied on immunoSEQ multiplex PCR, and the TCRdb table lists in-frame clones only, not all of them. There are 250,000 to 300,000 clones in the sample; around 87% occur only once, and over 1.2% lies in the top ten. The sequencing input was peripheral blood. The receptors stem from a woman between 35 and 50 years old who had recovered from COVID-19.

The V call is TRBV5-4, the J call TRBJ2-7, with TRBD1 matching over 8 bases. This CDR3 is built from 14 residues. V lost 5 bases to trimming and J lost 3 bases; unmatched junction nucleotides: 7. CDR1 SGHNT and CDR2 YYREEE come from the germline V gene (reference sequence). This chain's CDR3 is CASRKEDRDYEQYF. Written as DNA, the CDR3 is TGTGCCAGCAGAAAAGAGGACAGGGACTACGAGCAGTACTTC.

This chain joins TRBV5-5 and TRBJ2-5; D gene uncertain. Trimming removed 4 bases from V and 2 bases from J, with 9 bases in between. Germline V lookup: CDR1 SGHKS, CDR2 YYEKEE (reference sequence). The CDR3 runs to 13 residues. CDR3 region: CASSPGSQETQYF. In nucleotides, the CDR3 is TGTGCCAGCAGCCCCGGGTCACAAGAGACCCAGTACTTC. Together with reference TRBV5-5 and TRBJ2-5, the CDR3 gives the full variable domain: DAGVTQSPTHLIKTRGQQVTLRCSPISGHKSVSWYQQVLGQGPQFIFQYYEKEERGRGNFPDRFSARQFPNYSSELNVNALLLGDSALYLCASSPGSQETQYFGPGTRLLVL.

J is TRBJ2-3 and V is TRBV6-2 or TRBV6-3; no clear D. With 5 bases removed from V and 2 bases from J, the gap between germline ends came to 17 bases. From germline, CDR1 is MNHEY and CDR2 SVGEGT. CDR3 length equals 16 residues. CDR3 residues: CASSPRPHGHTDTQYF. CDR3 bases: TGTGCCAGCAGTCCACGTCCACATGGGCACACAGATACGCAGTATTTT.

The CDR3 sequence: CAISDGTTEAFF. CDR3 nucleotide sequence: TGTGCCATCAGTGACGGGACAACTGAAGCTTTCTTT. The rearrangement links TRBV10-3 to TRBJ1-1; D possibly corresponds to TRBD1 (6 bases). The CDR3 is 12 amino acids. Germline V lookup: CDR1 ENHRY, CDR2 SYGVKD. Trimming took off 3 bases at V and 5 bases at J, with 7 bases between the two ends.

The chain is built from TRBV7-2 and TRBJ2-5; TRBD1 is a possible D gene (6 bases). The CDR3 covers 14 residues. With 5 bases removed from V and 5 bases from J, the gap between germline ends came to 15 bases. CDR1 is SGHTA, CDR2 FQGNSA, per germline. The CDR3 DNA is TGTGCCAGCAGCCAACAGGGTGTTGGGGAGACCCAGTACTTC. As protein: CASSQQGVGETQYF.

This clone was seen a single time. The chain has TRBV6-5 and TRBJ1-2; D is undetermined. Trimming took off 2 bases at V and 8 bases at J, with 15 bases between the two ends. Germline V gene data show CDR1 as MNHEY and CDR2 as SVGAGI. The CDR3 sequence is 14 residues long. CDR3 residues: CASSYLGPHVGYTF. The CDR3 DNA reads as TGTGCCAGCAGTTACCTAGGCCCCCACGTCGGCTACACCTTC.

The chain combines TRBV6-6 with TRBJ1-1; D may be TRBD1 (6 bases). Trimming removed 2 bases from V and 5 bases from J, with 9 bases in between. This CDR3 comprises 13 residues. Germline V gene data show CDR1 as MNHNY and CDR2 as SVGAGI (reference sequence). DNA for the CDR3: TGTGCCAGCAGTTACAACAGGGAAACTGAAGCTTTCTTT. It codes for CASSYNRETEAFF.

As to this clone: Other DNA sequences in the same sample also yield this CDR3. V is TRBV20-1 and J is TRBJ1-1, with D hard to call. There are 11 residues in the CDR3. The V end was cut by 1 base, the J end by 5 bases, with 5 bases between. Germline V lookup: CDR1 DFQATT, CDR2 SNEGSKA (reference sequence). The chain's CDR3 is CSARGPTEAFF. CDR3 in DNA: TGCAGTGCTAGAGGGCCTACTGAAGCTTTCTTT.

The genes are TRBV27 and TRBJ2-7, with D unclear. This CDR3 is built from 14 residues. V lost 5 bases, J lost 3 bases, and 14 bases lay in between. Per the germline V gene, CDR1 is MNHEY and CDR2 is SMNVEV (reference sequence). The CDR3 nucleotides are TGTGCCAGCAGTCCTCGGCTTACGGGCTACGAGCAGTACTTC. The encoded protein is CASSPRLTGYEQYF.

V usage is TRBV18 and J usage is TRBJ1-6, with 9 bases matching TRBD1. V lost 3 bases to trimming and J lost 9 bases; unmatched junction nucleotides: 9. Germline V gene sequence: CDR1 KGHSH, CDR2 LQKENI. There are 16 residues in the CDR3. The CDR3 DNA is TGTGCCAGCTCACCTTCACCACAGGGGGCGGTTTCACCCCTCCACTTT. It specifies CASSPSPQGAVSPLHF. The whole variable domain, remainder taken from reference TRBV18 and TRBJ1-6, is NAGVMQNPRHLVRRRGQEARLRCSPMKGHSHVYWYRQLPEEGLKFMVYLQKENIIDESGMPKERFSAEFPKEGPSILRIQQVVRGDSAAYFCASSPSPQGAVSPLHFGNGTRLTVT.

The chain joins TRBV5-5 to TRBJ2-7; 9 bases are shared with TRBD1. This CDR3 region has 16 residues. Trimming at V came to 0 bases and at J to 2 bases, leaving 6 bases not matched to a gene. Germline CDR1 reads SGHKS; CDR2 reads YYEKEE (reference sequence). The DNA of the CDR3 is TGTGCCAGCAGCTTGGCCACAGGGGGCCTAACCTACGAGCAGTACTTC. Residues: CASSLATGGLTYEQYF.

This clone was seen just once. J is TRBJ2-2 and V is TRBV13; the D is unclear. From germline, CDR1 is PRHDT and CDR2 FYEKMQ (reference sequence). V was clipped by 4 bases and J by 5 bases, with 5 bases between them. The CDR3 has 12 amino acids. CDR3 protein: CASSSVTGELFF. CDR3 bases: TGTGCCAGCAGCTCCGTAACCGGGGAGCTGTTTTTT.

V and J are TRBV2 and TRBJ1-6, with 7 bases aligning to TRBD1. V trimming: 8 bases; J trimming: 0 bases; junction bases outside the gene matches: 7. In germline, CDR1 is SNHLY, CDR2 FYNNEI. The CDR3 loop spans 16 amino acids. The CDR3 sequence: CASGGGVYSYNSPLHF. DNA for the CDR3: TGTGCCAGCGGAGGGGGCGTTTACTCCTATAATTCACCCCTCCACTTT.

This clone has just a few counts. The chain has TRBV9 and TRBJ2-5; unclear D gene. V was trimmed by 1 base and J by 3 bases, leaving 10 bases between them. CDR1 SGDLS and CDR2 YYNGEE come from the germline V gene. The length of the CDR3 is 14 residues. In DNA form, the CDR3 reads TGTGCCAGCAGCGTAAGTGGGCGCGAAGAGACCCAGTACTTC. This gives the protein CASSVSGREETQYF.

This clone showed up just once. The chain joins TRBV7-8 to TRBJ1-2; the match to TRBD1 covers 8 bases. Trimming removed 6 bases from V and 2 bases from J; junction bases left unmatched: 11. The CDR3 is made up of 16 amino acids. The germline CDR1 and CDR2 sequences are SGHVS and FQNEAQ. CDR3 amino acids: CASSPRTGQGNYGYTF. CDR3 sequence (DNA): TGTGCCAGCAGTCCAAGAACTGGACAGGGCAACTATGGCTACACCTTC.

In its sample, this clone was seen a few times. This CDR3 reads CASSQGNSPLHF. In DNA, the CDR3 is TGTGCCAGCAGCCAGGGTAATTCACCCCTCCACTTT. The J gene is TRBJ1-6, the V gene TRBV2; D might be TRBD1 (5 bases). CDR3 length: 12 residues. Trimming cost V 6 bases and J 6 bases, with 6 bases left between them. CDR1 SNHLY and CDR2 FYNNEI come from the germline V gene.

This chain uses TRBV2 with TRBJ1-2; D gene uncertain. Germline CDR1 reads SNHLY; CDR2 reads FYNNEI. The CDR3 consists of 11 residues. Trimming took 7 bases from V and 4 from J, leaving 7 bases between them. The CDR3: CASTWPYGYTF. The DNA for the CDR3 is TGTGCCAGCACCTGGCCCTATGGCTACACCTTC.